The TCR beta chain under discussion was sequenced for a study of CD8 T cells in Susac syndrome (dated by TCRdb to about 2019). Looking at the study overall: The study used repertoire sequencing to test whether antigen drove CD8+ T cell activation and differentiation in Susac syndrome. The clonality of the CD8+ T cell repertoire was compared across around twelve healthy donors, about 14 Susac syndrome patients and about 15 multiple sclerosis patients.

V ends up 0 bases short and J 0 bases short, with an unmatched junction base count of 10. The CDR3, from cysteine to phenylalanine, totals 19 residues. Only the CDR3 DNA is retained, 57 bases long and in frame from the first base. As encoded in the germline V gene, CDR1 is MGHRA while CDR2 is YSYEKL. Of note for this clonotype: The antigen it recognizes is unknown. There are no base qualities to consult, and no much larger clone falls within one base.

RNA was extracted using the RNeasy kit, and roughly 0.45 to 1 microgram was reverse transcribed with random hexamers. TCR beta CDR3 regions were amplified with the immunoSEQ multiplex PCR assay covering 54 Vbeta and 13 Jbeta segments. PCR amplification bias was corrected using a synthetic template baseline for primer optimization and computational correction. As for how the authors treated the data: Reads were assigned to V, D and J genes according to IMGT and analyzed in immunoSEQ Analyzer, with only productive sequences retained. To calculate clonality, Shannon entropy was normalized by log2 of the number of productive unique sequences and then subtracted from one. For each patient and control, public and private clones were evaluated within the 100 most prevalent clones. Clones were defined as Susac-specific if absent from the healthy and MS cohorts, from under 1,200 published viral clones and from other ImmuneACCESS disease sequences. TCRdb trimmed the raw reads at Q25, called clones with MiXCR and kept productive beta chains. A single entry per CDR3 protein holds the most common genes and DNA from its merged rows. The V and J calls reflect TCRdb's pipeline rather than the authors' work. The sample has 75,000 to 95,000 distinct CDR3 sequences on record, 91% of them singletons. The ten largest account for 0.5% to 0.65% of the sample.

Summary of the overall study and its limitations: The number of individuals in the TCR sequencing and HLA analysis was acknowledged as relatively small.

High-throughput TCR beta sequencing profiled peripheral blood CD8+ and CD4+ T cells from healthy donors, Susac syndrome patients and multiple sclerosis patients. Treatment-naive patients with stable or active relapsing-remitting disease fulfilling revised McDonald criteria were used as multiple sclerosis controls. Bulk CD8+ and CD4+ T cells were purified magnetically by negative isolation, whereas CD8+ TEMRA cells were enriched by FACS. Blood was drawn into EDTA tubes, processed within 24 hours, and PBMCs were isolated by density gradient centrifugation. PBMCs intended for TCR sequencing were cryopreserved in liquid nitrogen and thawed later in a water bath at 37 degrees C. The sorted or isolated CD4+, CD8+ and CD8+ TEMRA cells reached a purity of at least 90%.

Sequencing input: CD8+ T cells from PBMCs. The chain was built from TRBV4-1 and TRBJ2-1, with 8 central nucleotides matching TRBD1. The sequence derives from a human donor with multiple sclerosis. In nucleotide form, the sequence is TGCGCCAGCAGCCAAGACGGGACAGGTACCTTCGGCTCCTACAATGAGCAGTTCTTC. Translated, this is CASSQDGTGTFGSYNEQFF.